The rows below give T cell receptor beta chains drawn from one sample of a study of sequential checkpoint blockade in melanoma. Only in-frame clones appear in the TCRdb table, and some are missing; sequencing was by immunoSEQ multiplex PCR. The table shows roughly 17,000 clones, with just under 75% occurring only once. Sample: CD8+ T cells sorted from blood (inferred from file names), taken from a patient given nivolumab and ipilimumab in sequence. These receptors were collected from a human donor with melanoma. CDR3s include the opening cysteine and the closing phenylalanine or tryptophan. A D gene is named only where the DNA matches it firmly. Rows may omit the clone size; those that give it use once, few, many or a size class.

NA TRBJ2-1 NA TRBV19 TGTGCCAGTAGTAATACGGGAGTAGGGGCTGAGCAGTTCTTC CASSNTGVGAEQFF
NA TRBJ1-2 TRBD1 TRBV9 TGTGCCAGCAGCGTATTAGGGACAGGGGGAGATGGCTACACCTTC CASSVLGTGGDGYTF
few TRBJ1-3 NA TRBV19 TGTGCCAGTAGTCCCCGAGTAGGGGCCACCTATCCTGGAAACACCATATATTTT CASSPRVGATYPGNTIYF
NA TRBJ1-2 TRBD1 TRBV27 TGTGCCAGCAGTTCATGGGACAGGGGGCAAATGGAAGGCTACACCTTC CASSSWDRGQMEGYTF
NA TRBJ1-4 TRBD1 TRBV4-2 TGTGCCAGCAGCCTATCAACCAGTTTGACAGGGTGGGGGGAAAAACTGTTTTTT CASSLSTSLTGWGEKLFF
NA TRBJ2-7 TRBD1 TRBV7-6 TGTGCCAGTAGTCTCGTGACAGGGGCGGTCCACGAGCAGTACTTC CASSLVTGAVHEQYF
once TRBJ2-7 NA TRBV29-1 TGCAGCGCTGAAATGCCAGGAACCTACGAGCAGTACTTC CSAEMPGTYEQYF
NA TRBJ1-2 TRBD1 TRBV27 TGTGCCAGCAGTTTATGGGGGCAGGGGGTGGCTAACTATGGCTACACCTTC CASSLWGQGVANYGYTF
NA TRBJ1-1 TRBD1 TRBV28 TGTGCCAGCAGTTTTGCCGTCCCGGGACAGGGGGAGGGCACTGAAGCTTTCTTT CASSFAVPGQGEGTEAFF
few TRBJ1-2 TRBD1 TRBV13 TGTGCCAGCAGCTTAGGCACTAGGGGGCTGGACGACTATGGCTACACCTTC CASSLGTRGLDDYGYTF
NA TRBJ2-1 TRBD1 TRBV6-4 TGTGCCAGCAGTGAGAGCCGGGACAGTCCCAAGGAGCAGTTCTTC CASSESRDSPKEQFF
few TRBJ2-7 TRBD1 TRBV4-3 TGCGCCAGCAGCCAAGGACGGACAGGGTCCTACGAGCAGTACTTC CASSQGRTGSYEQYF
NA TRBJ2-5 NA TRBV7-9 TGTGCCAGCAGTTCCGTCGGCCAAGAGACCCAGTACTTC CASSSVGQETQYF
NA TRBJ2-1 TRBD2 TRBV30 TGTGCCTGGAGTGTACTAGCGGGGGGGCCCAATGAGCAGTTCTTC CAWSVLAGGPNEQFF
NA TRBJ2-7 NA TRBV11-2 TGTGCCAGCAGCTTCTCGGGACTTTTTGCCGTCTACGAGCAGTACTTC CASSFSGLFAVYEQYF
NA TRBJ2-1 TRBD1 TRBV19 TGTGCCAGTAGTATAACAGGGGGCAATGAGCAGTTCTTC CASSITGGNEQFF
NA TRBJ1-2 TRBD1 TRBV6-5 TGTGCCAGCACAGGGGGATCCTATGGCTACACCTTC CASTGGSYGYTF
NA TRBJ2-7 TRBD1 TRBV2 TGTGCCAGCAGTTACTCCGGGACAGGGGGCTACGAGCAGTACTTC CASSYSGTGGYEQYF
few TRBJ2-5 TRBD2 TRBV9 TGTGCCAGCAGCGCTAGCGGGAGGCCCCAAGAGACCCAGTACTTC CASSASGRPQETQYF
NA TRBJ2-1 TRBD2 TRBV19 TGTGCCAGTAGTATAGGAGCGGGAGCTAGGGAGCAGTTCTTC CASSIGAGAREQFF